This TCR beta chain was sequenced for a study of blood T cell repertoires in COVID-19. Whole-study context: Collection of acute and convalescent COVID-19 samples took place in the United States, Italy and Spain. Sample material is recorded as cDNA or gDNA derived from T cells, B-cell-depleted T cells, or PBMCs.

Assignments of participants to cohorts depended upon their own reported clinical history. Donors in Cohort 3 counted as recovered after two negative PCRs, clearance, or symptom resolution. The CDR3 totals 15 residues. Per the germline V gene, CDR1 is MNHEY and CDR2 is SMNVEV (reference sequence). The ends were cut back, 0 bases at V and 0 bases at J, with 8 bases in the middle. Measured with immunoSEQ multiplex PCR; TCRdb has only the in-frame clones, and not every one. In the table there are about 240,000 clones, approximately 90% of which are singletons. The sequenced sample consisted of PBMCs or T cells enriched from blood (not recorded which). The V and J genes are TRBV27 and TRBJ2-5; D uncertain. The receptor was isolated from a woman in her thirties who had recovered from COVID-19. CDR3 protein: CASSLSYTYQETQYF. DNA of the CDR3: TGTGCCAGCAGTTTATCGTACACGTACCAAGAGACCCAGTACTTC.